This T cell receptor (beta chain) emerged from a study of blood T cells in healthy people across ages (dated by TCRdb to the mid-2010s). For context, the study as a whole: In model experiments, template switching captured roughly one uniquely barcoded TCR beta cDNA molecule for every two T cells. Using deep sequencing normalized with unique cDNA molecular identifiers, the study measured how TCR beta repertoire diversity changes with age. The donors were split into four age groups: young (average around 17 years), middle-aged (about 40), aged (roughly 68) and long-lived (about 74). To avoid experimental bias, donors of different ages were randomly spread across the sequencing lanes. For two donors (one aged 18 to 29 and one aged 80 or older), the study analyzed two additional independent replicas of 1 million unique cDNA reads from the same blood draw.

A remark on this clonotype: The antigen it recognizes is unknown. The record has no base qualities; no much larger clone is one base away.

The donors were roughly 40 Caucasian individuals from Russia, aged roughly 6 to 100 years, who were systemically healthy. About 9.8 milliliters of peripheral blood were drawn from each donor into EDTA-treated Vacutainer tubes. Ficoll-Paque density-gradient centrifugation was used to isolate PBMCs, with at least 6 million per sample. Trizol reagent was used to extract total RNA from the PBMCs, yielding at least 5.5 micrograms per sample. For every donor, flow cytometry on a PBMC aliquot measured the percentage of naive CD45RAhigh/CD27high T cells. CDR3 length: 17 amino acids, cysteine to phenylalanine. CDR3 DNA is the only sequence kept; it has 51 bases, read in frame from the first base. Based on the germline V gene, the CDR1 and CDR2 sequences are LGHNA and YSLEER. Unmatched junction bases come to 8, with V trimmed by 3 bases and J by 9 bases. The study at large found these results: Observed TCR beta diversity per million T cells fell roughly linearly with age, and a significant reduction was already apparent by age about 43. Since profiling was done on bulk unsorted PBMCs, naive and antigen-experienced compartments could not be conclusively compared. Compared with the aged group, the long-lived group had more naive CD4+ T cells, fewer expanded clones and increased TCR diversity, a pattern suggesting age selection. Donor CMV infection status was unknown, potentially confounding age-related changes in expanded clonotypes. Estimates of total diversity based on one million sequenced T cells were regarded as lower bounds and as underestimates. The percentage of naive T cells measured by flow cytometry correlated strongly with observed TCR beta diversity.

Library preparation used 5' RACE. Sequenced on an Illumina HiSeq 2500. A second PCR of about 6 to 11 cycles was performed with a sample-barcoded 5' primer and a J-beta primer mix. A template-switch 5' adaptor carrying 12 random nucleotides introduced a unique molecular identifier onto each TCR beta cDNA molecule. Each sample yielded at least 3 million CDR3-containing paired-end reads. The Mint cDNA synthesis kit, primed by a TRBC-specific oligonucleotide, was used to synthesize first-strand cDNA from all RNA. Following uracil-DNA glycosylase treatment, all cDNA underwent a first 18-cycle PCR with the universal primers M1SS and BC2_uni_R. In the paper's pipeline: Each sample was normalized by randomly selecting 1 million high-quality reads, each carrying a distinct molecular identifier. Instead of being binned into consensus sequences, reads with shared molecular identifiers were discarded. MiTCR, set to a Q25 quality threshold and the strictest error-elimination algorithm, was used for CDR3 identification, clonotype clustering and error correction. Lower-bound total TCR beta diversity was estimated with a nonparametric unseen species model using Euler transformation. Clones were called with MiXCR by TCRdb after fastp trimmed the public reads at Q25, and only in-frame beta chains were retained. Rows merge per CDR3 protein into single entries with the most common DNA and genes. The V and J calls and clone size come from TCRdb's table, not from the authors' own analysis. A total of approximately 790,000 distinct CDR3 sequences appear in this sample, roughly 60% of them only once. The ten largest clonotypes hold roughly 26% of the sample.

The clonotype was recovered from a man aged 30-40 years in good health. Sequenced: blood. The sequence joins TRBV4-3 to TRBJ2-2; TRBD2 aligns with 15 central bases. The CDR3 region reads CASSQGWTSGGARELFF. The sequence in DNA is TGCGCCAGCAGCCAGGGCTGGACTAGCGGGGGGGCGAGGGAGCTGTTTTTT.